The clone carrying this TCR beta chain was found a few times. This entry comes from a study of blood T cell repertoires in COVID-19. Background on the study: There were acute and convalescent COVID-19 samples, and they came from the United States, Italy and Spain. T cells, B-cell-depleted T cells, or PBMCs supplied cDNA or gDNA.

Authors' methods: Researchers report that nucleated cell counts were estimated from reference gene primer amplification. TCRdb keeps only in-frame clones here, not all; method: immunoSEQ multiplex PCR. Clone size and V and J calls were adopted from that table, with D and trimming inferred from the DNA. The table lists tens of thousands of clones, around 84% of them singletons. The sequence came from a man aged 65-85 years with acute or convalescent COVID-19. The sequenced sample was peripheral blood.

CDR3 bases: TGTGCCAGCAGCCAACAGGGGGCCGGGAATCAGCCCCAGCATTTT. Translated: CASSQQGAGNQPQHF. The chain combines TRBV7-8 with TRBJ1-5; 9 bases line up with TRBD1. CDR3 size: 15 residues. From germline, CDR1 is SGHVS and CDR2 FQNEAQ. J was trimmed by 4 bases and V by 5 bases; bases with no gene match: 6. Drawing the rest from reference TRBV7-8 and TRBJ1-5, the complete variable domain is GAGVSQSPRYKVAKRGQDVALRCDPISGHVSLFWYQQALGQGPEFLTYFQNEAQLDKSGLPSDRFFAERPEGSVSTLKIQRTQQEDSAVYLCASSQQGAGNQPQHFGDGTRLSIL.